The clone carrying this T cell receptor (beta chain) was counted a few times. What it binds is unknown. This record comes from a study of T-cell memory formation after mild COVID-19. In the study overall: Largely, TCR clusters stayed within a single donor. Whole-study findings and limits: Clones which contracted sat mainly in CM and EM if CD4+, and in EMRA if CD8+. A second wave expanding day 15 to 37 was CD4+-biased; contracting clones were balanced.

TCRdb fed the 5' RACE reads into MiXCR, producing one record per CDR3 protein. The sample consists of 100,000 to 120,000 distinct CDR3 sequences, about 24% of them appearing once. The CDR3 totals 16 residues. V dropped 2 bases and J dropped 6 bases, with 18 bases sitting between them. Germline CDR1 MGHRA, CDR2 YSYEKL. The rearrangement links TRBV4-1 to TRBJ2-3; D uncertain. Sequencing was performed on PBMCs or a T cell subset sorted from them (not recorded which). The TCR was taken from a man aged 18 to 30 who had mild COVID-19 (a few samples of this study predate the infection). Cell type and time point are not known. In DNA, the CDR3 is TGCGCCAGCAGCCAACAAGAGATGGGTGATTTGGATACGCAGTATTTT. Encoded protein: CASSQQEMGDLDTQYF.